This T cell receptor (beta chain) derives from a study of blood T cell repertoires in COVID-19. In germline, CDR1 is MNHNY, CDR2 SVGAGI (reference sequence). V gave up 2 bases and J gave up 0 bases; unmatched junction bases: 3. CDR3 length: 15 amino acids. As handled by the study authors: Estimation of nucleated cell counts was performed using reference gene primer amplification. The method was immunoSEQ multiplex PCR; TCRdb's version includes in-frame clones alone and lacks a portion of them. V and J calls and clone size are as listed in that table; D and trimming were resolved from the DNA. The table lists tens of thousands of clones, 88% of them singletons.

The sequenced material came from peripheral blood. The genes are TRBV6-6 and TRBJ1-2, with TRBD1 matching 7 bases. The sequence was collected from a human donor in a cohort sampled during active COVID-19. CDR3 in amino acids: CASSYGTDANYGYTF. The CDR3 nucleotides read TGTGCCAGCAGTTACGGGACAGACGCTAACTATGGCTACACCTTC.